This section outlines one T cell receptor (beta chain) sequence together with its context. This clonotype appeared a few times. Its recognized antigen is unknown. Per-nucleotide qualities are absent, and no much larger clonotype sits a single base away. This sample was included in a study of T cells after yellow fever vaccination (dated by TCRdb to about 2019). Regarding the research as a whole: Libraries from fractions with low cell numbers were prepared with the SMART-Seq v4 Ultra Low Input RNA kit. Blood samples were taken at several timepoints before and after primary and secondary immunization, and bulk PBMC replicates and cell subsets were isolated. Two healthy male donors, one aged 18 to 29 and one aged 30 to 40 years, were included in the cohort. To follow T-cell clones before and after primary and booster YFV17D yellow fever vaccination, bulk TCR alpha and beta repertoires were sequenced over time.

Synthesis of TCR cDNA relied on 5'RACE template switching, a step that introduced a universal primer site along with unique molecular identifiers. Priming of cDNA synthesis was performed from both the TCR alpha and TCR beta constant segments. Library amplification used two PCR steps, and the second PCR step added sample barcodes and sequencing adapters. Libraries were sequenced on Illumina HiSeq 2500 (2x100 bp) or NovaSeq (2x150 bp). As for how the authors treated the data: MIGEC was used to demultiplex reads and collapse the reads into UMI consensus sequences, and MiXCR was used for V(D)J alignment. Vaccine-responding clonotypes were identified with edgeR using replicate PBMC samples, with FDR below 0.01 and a log2 fold change above 5 up to day 15 being required. Each bulk clonotype was labeled CD4 or CD8 based on which sequenced repertoire, CD4 or CD8, contained the clonotype at higher abundance. In-frame beta chains were kept once TCRdb had trimmed the public reads at Q25 with fastp and called clones with MiXCR. Every distinct CDR3 protein forms one entry, paired with its most common genes and DNA. TCRdb, not the authors, supplied the V and J calls. A total of a few hundred thousand distinct CDR3 sequences appear in this sample, 6.9% of them only once. The ten largest account for about 0.85% of the sample.

The treatment or condition label, as the study defines it: live attenuated yellow fever vaccine strain. PBMCs were isolated from peripheral blood using a standard Ficoll-Paque protocol. Dynabeads CD4 and CD8 positive selection kits were used to isolate the CD4 and CD8 T-cell fractions. TriZol was used to extract RNA from bulk PBMCs, from CD4 and CD8 fractions, and from dextramer-positive and dextramer-negative fractions. From the cysteine up to the phenylalanine, the CDR3 has a length of 16 residues. The read is trimmed to its CDR3 DNA, 48 bases read in frame from base 1. Per the germline V gene (reference sequence), LNHDA is the CDR1 and SQIVND is the CDR2. V loses 7 bases, J loses 4 bases, and the germline ends lie 19 bases apart. Points the paper makes about the study in general: The secondary T-cell response was found to be weaker but faster than the primary response, with a peak reached on day 5 rather than on day 15. Because abundant contaminating clonotypes from the bulk population could be contained in FACS-sorted repertoires, computational filtering was required. Because only a couple of donors were included in the study, the extent to which the findings can be generalized is limited. After the booster, most clones that had expanded after primary vaccination were detected again (almost 97% of CD4 and over 75% of CD8), suggesting broad maintenance of memory. A small fraction of clonotypes showed up in both the CD4 and CD8 compartments, probably as a result of convergent recombination.

The source material was CD4+ T cells sorted from PBMCs, sampled 15 days after the yellow fever booster vaccination. This chain is built from TRBV19 and TRBJ2-2; TRBD1 is possibly the D segment (7 matching bases). This clonotype was obtained from a man aged 25-45 years who received the YFV17D yellow fever vaccine. The CDR3: CASTQGGALSTGELFF. The sequenced DNA: TGTGCCAGTACTCAGGGGGGAGCTCTTAGCACCGGGGAGCTGTTTTTT.